A single sample gave rise to the 27 T cell receptor beta chains below, sequenced in a study of blood T cells in healthy people across ages. It was with a sample-barcoded 5' primer and a J-beta primer mix that a second PCR of roughly 7 to 12 cycles was run. In TCRdb, the 5' RACE reads were re-called with MiXCR into one record per CDR3 protein. The sample has around 900,000 distinct CDR3 sequences; 25% to 35% are singletons. The sequencing input was blood. These receptor sequences come from a woman of 80 years or more in good health.

V and J are TRBV12-3 or TRBV12-4 and TRBJ2-3; TRBD2 aligns across 7 bases. The CDR3 sequence is 16 residues long. V trimming: 6 bases; J trimming: 0 bases; junction bases outside the gene matches: 9. DNA for the CDR3: TGTGCCAGCAGGCCTTGGGGGGGAACAAGCACAGATACGCAGTATTTT. Its protein is CASRPWGGTSTDTQYF.

This chain joins TRBV6-6 and TRBJ1-5, with 7 bases matching TRBD1. Trimming at V came to 0 bases and at J to 3 bases, leaving 8 bases not matched to a gene. CDR1 and CDR2 (germline): MNHNY, SVGAGI (reference sequence). The CDR3 sequence is 17 residues long. The CDR3 sequence: CASSYSGRTGFNQPQHF. CDR3 nucleotide sequence: TGTGCCAGCAGTTACTCGGGACGGACAGGCTTCAATCAGCCCCAGCATTTT.

This clonotype was counted many times. V and J are TRBV12-3 or TRBV12-4 and TRBJ2-5, with a tentative D call TRBD1 (7 bases). This CDR3 is built from 13 residues. Trimming cost V 5 bases and J 8 bases, with 15 bases left between them. CDR3 sequence (DNA): TGTGCCAGCAGTGGTCGTCAGGGGGGCACCCAGTACTTC. It specifies CASSGRQGGTQYF.

This clonotype showed up just a few times. A much bigger clone sits one base away, suggesting this may be a read error. This chain connects TRBV2 to TRBJ2-3, with D possibly being TRBD2 (7 bases). The germline V gene encodes CDR1 SNHLY and CDR2 FYNNEI. V lost 3 bases to trimming and J lost 5 bases, with 12 bases between them. The CDR3 extends over 14 amino acids. CDR3 sequence: CASSDQRGGDTQYF. In DNA, the CDR3 is TGTGCCAGCAGTGACCAAAGGGGGGGAGATACGCAGTATTTT.

This clonotype appeared many times. The V and J genes are TRBV12-3 or TRBV12-4 and TRBJ1-5; D is possibly TRBD1 (6 bases). V dropped 4 bases and J dropped 10 bases, with 8 bases sitting between them. This CDR3 comprises 11 residues. The CDR3 sequence: CASSSGTPQHF. The CDR3 DNA sequence: TGTGCCAGCAGTTCCGGGACACCCCAGCATTTT.

In its sample, this clonotype was seen many times. V usage is TRBV4-3 and J usage is TRBJ1-5; TRBD1 is a possible D gene (6 bases). The CDR3 is 15 amino acids. In germline, CDR1 is LGHNA, CDR2 YSLEER. V dropped 1 base and J dropped 4 bases, with 11 bases sitting between them. The CDR3 DNA is TGCGCCAGCAGCCAAGGGGCACAGGGTAATCAGCCCCAGCATTTT. Translating gives CASSQGAQGNQPQHF.

This clonotype was seen at least ten times. V is TRBV30 and J is TRBJ1-2, with TRBD1 as a possible D gene (6 bases). CDR3 size: 14 residues. Trimming took off 8 bases at V and 0 bases at J, with 16 bases between the two ends. In germline, CDR1 is GTSNPN, CDR2 SVGIG (reference sequence). The CDR3 loop is CAAFAGDTNYGYTF. CDR3 DNA sequence: TGTGCCGCGTTCGCAGGGGATACTAACTATGGCTACACCTTC.

This clonotype was seen many times. The rearrangement links TRBV5-1 to TRBJ2-3, with 14 bases aligning to TRBD2. CDR1 and CDR2 from the germline V gene are SGHRS and YFSETQ. This CDR3 spans 18 amino acids. J gave up 2 bases and V 0 bases, and 5 bases lay outside the gene matches. Here the CDR3 reads CASSLERLAGGPTDTQYF. CDR3 in DNA: TGCGCCAGCAGCTTGGAGCGACTAGCGGGGGGGCCCACAGATACGCAGTATTTT.

Of note for this clonotype: Being one base from a much bigger clone, this may be a read error. The chain carries TRBV6-6 and TRBJ2-3; 8 bases align to TRBD2. Germline assignment: CDR1 MNHNY and CDR2 SVGAGI (reference sequence). This CDR3 region has 16 residues. CDR3 DNA: TGTGCCGGCAGTTACCGAGCGGGGGTTGGATCAGATACGCAGTATTTT. Translation: CAGSYRAGVGSDTQYF.

Many counts were recorded for this clonotype. V usage is TRBV12-3 or TRBV12-4 and J usage is TRBJ2-7; 8 bases align to TRBD1. The V gene end was trimmed by 6 bases and the J gene end by 0 bases; junction bases not matched to a gene: 4. This CDR3 has 14 amino acids. The CDR3 reads CASRGQVSSYEQYF. CDR3 bases: TGTGCCAGCAGGGGACAGGTGAGCTCCTACGAGCAGTACTTC.

The rearrangement joins TRBV11-1 to TRBJ1-2, with TRBD1 matching 7 bases. This CDR3 has 16 residues. Germline V gene data show CDR1 as SGHAT and CDR2 as FQDESV (reference sequence). The V gene end was trimmed by 1 base and the J gene end by 4 bases; junction bases not matched to a gene: 9. In DNA form, the CDR3 reads TGTGCCAGCAGCTTAGAAGGGGGCAGCAGGACCTATGGCTACACCTTC. Translating gives CASSLEGGSRTYGYTF.

There are a few counts of this clonotype. The V gene is TRBV6-2 or TRBV6-3, the J gene TRBJ2-5; D remains unclear. The length of the CDR3 is 14 residues. The germline gives CDR1 MNHEY, CDR2 SVGEGT. Trimming stripped 4 bases from V and 11 bases from J, with 20 bases between. The CDR3 sequence: CASSFPTPHNEQYF. In DNA form, the CDR3 reads TGTGCCAGCAGTTTCCCCACCCCGCACAATGAGCAGTACTTC.

The chain joins TRBV20-1 to TRBJ2-5, with D perhaps matching TRBD1 or TRBD2 (6 bases each). TRBJ2-7 explains the end of the DNA better; the J call may be wrong. Germline loops: CDR1 DFQATT, CDR2 SNEGSKA (reference sequence). The CDR3 runs 15 residues. The CDR3 spells CSARVGASDSYEQYF. The CDR3 nucleotides read TGCAGTGCTAGAGTGGGGGCTAGCGATTCCTACGAGCAGTACTTC.

CDR3 loop: CASSLAQVQGGKAFF. Written as DNA, the CDR3 is TGTGCCAGCAGCTTAGCGCAGGTCCAGGGGGGAAAAGCTTTCTTT. The chain carries TRBV7-2 and TRBJ1-1; 7 bases match TRBD1. Per germline, CDR1 SGHTA and CDR2 FQGNSA. V lost 0 bases to trimming and J lost 9 bases; unmatched junction nucleotides: 10. CDR3 size: 15 residues.

Ten or more counts support this clonotype. The chain joins TRBV12-3 or TRBV12-4 to TRBJ2-3; 8 bases line up with TRBD2. J lost 6 bases, V lost 3 bases, and 8 bases had no gene match. This CDR3 contains 15 residues. This CDR3 is CASSFRTGGGDTQYF. DNA for the CDR3: TGTGCCAGCAGTTTCCGGACGGGCGGGGGGGATACGCAGTATTTT.

The table lists this clonotype with many counts. V usage is TRBV6-2 or TRBV6-3 and J usage is TRBJ2-6; D is tentatively TRBD1 or TRBD2 (5 bases each). V lost 0 bases, J lost 0 bases, and 9 bases lay in between. CDR3 length: 17 residues. Germline V lookup: CDR1 MNHEY, CDR2 SVGEGT. As DNA, the CDR3 is TGTGCCAGCAGTTACTCGGGACGGTCCTCTGGGGCCAACGTCCTGACTTTC. Translation: CASSYSGRSSGANVLTF.

This clonotype turned up a few times. The genes are TRBV27 and TRBJ1-2; 7 nucleotides agree with TRBD1. The V and J ends lost 7 bases and 8 bases, in that order; junction bases with no gene match: 10. Germline V gene sequence: CDR1 MNHEY, CDR2 SMNVEV (reference sequence). CDR3 length equals 13 residues. CDR3 in amino acids: CASKTEGAGGYTF. CDR3 nucleotide sequence: TGTGCCAGCAAAACAGAGGGGGCGGGGGGCTACACCTTC.

The table lists this clonotype with many counts. The chain couples TRBV15 to TRBJ2-7; 9 bases align to TRBD1. V was pared by 7 bases and J by 2 bases, with 6 bases of the junction left unmatched. This CDR3 region has 14 residues. CDR1 is LNHNV, CDR2 YYDKDF, per germline (reference sequence). The CDR3 sequence: CATTLDRGPYEQYF. CDR3 nucleotides: TGTGCCACCACCCTGGACAGGGGACCCTACGAGCAGTACTTC.

This clonotype has ten or more counts. The J gene is TRBJ1-5, the V gene TRBV27; unclear D gene. The CDR3 length is 17 residues. Germline loops: CDR1 MNHEY, CDR2 SMNVEV (reference sequence). The V and J ends lost 5 bases and 4 bases respectively, with 21 bases between them. CDR3 in amino acids: CASSPIKWTDWNQPQHF. CDR3 bases: TGTGCCAGCAGTCCCATAAAGTGGACGGACTGGAATCAGCCCCAGCATTTT.

This clonotype was detected ten times or more. V and J are TRBV24-1 and TRBJ2-3, with a possible D match to TRBD1 (5 bases). V was clipped by 3 bases and J by 5 bases, with 11 bases between them. Per the germline V gene, CDR1 is KGHDR and CDR2 is SFDVKD. The CDR3 contains 14 residues. CDR3 loop: CATSDGQGVDTQYF. CDR3 DNA: TGTGCCACCAGTGATGGTCAGGGTGTAGATACGCAGTATTTT.

This clonotype was seen ten or more times. The V and J genes are TRBV11-2 and TRBJ2-1; 8 bases line up with TRBD2. This CDR3 region has 14 residues. The V segment lost 6 bases and the J segment 2 bases; nucleotides outside the gene matches: 3. In germline, CDR1 is SGHAT, CDR2 FQNNGV. The CDR3 DNA reads TGTGCCAGCAGATTCGGGGGGGCCTACAATGAGCAGTTCTTC. This encodes CASRFGGAYNEQFF.

This clonotype was detected many times. This chain joins TRBV6-5 and TRBJ2-3; 9 positions agree with TRBD2. Germline CDR1 reads MNHEY; CDR2 reads SVGAGI. J lost 0 bases, V lost 8 bases, and 6 bases had no gene match. The CDR3 is 15 amino acids. The CDR3 DNA reads TGTGCCAGCCGTGAGCGGGGGGTTAGCACAGATACGCAGTATTTT. Amino acid sequence: CASRERGVSTDTQYF.

A note on this clonotype: One end of the junction fails to match germline, which may point to a read error. The chain employs TRBV7-9 and TRBJ2-7, with D tentatively TRBD1 (5 bases). The CDR3 totals 14 residues. Germline V gives CDR1 SEHNR, CDR2 FQNEAQ (reference sequence). The CDR3 region has the DNA TGTACCAGCAGCGCCAGACAGATTGGCAACGAGCAGTACTTC. This encodes CTSSARQIGNEQYF.

Note on this clonotype: A much larger clone differs by one base, so this may be a read error. The gene calls are TRBV6-6 and TRBJ2-2, with D tentatively TRBD1 or TRBD2 (5 bases each). V was pared by 5 bases and J by 3 bases, with 10 bases between. Germline lookup yields CDR1 MNHNY and CDR2 SVGAGI (reference sequence). This CDR3 is built from 14 residues. CDR3 loop: CASSRGIYTGELFF. Written as DNA, the CDR3 is TGTGCCAGCAGTCGGGGCATATACACCGGGGAGCTGTTTTTT.

This clonotype was counted ten times or more. V gene TRBV6-2 or TRBV6-3 combines with J gene TRBJ2-3; D is perhaps TRBD1 or TRBD2 (5 bases each). The CDR3 length is 14 residues. Germline-derived CDR1 and CDR2 are MNHEY and SVGEGT. V lost 5 bases and J 0 bases, leaving 9 bases between the germline ends. The CDR3 reads CASSHGTSTDTQYF. In DNA form, the CDR3 reads TGTGCCAGCAGTCACGGGACCAGCACAGATACGCAGTATTTT.

The sample holds one count of this clonotype. V usage is TRBV7-9 and J usage is TRBJ2-5; weak D call: TRBD1 (6 bases). The CDR3 length is 14 residues. Trimming took off 4 bases at V and 3 bases at J, with 12 bases between the two ends. Germline V gene sequence: CDR1 SEHNR, CDR2 FQNEAQ (reference sequence). The CDR3 protein is CASSYASGEETQYF. Here the CDR3 DNA reads TGTGCCAGCAGCTACGCGTCAGGGGAAGAGACCCAGTACTTC. Together with reference TRBV7-9 and TRBJ2-5, the CDR3 gives the full variable domain: DTGVSQNPRHKITKRGQNVTFRCDPISEHNRLYWYRQTLGQGPEFLTYFQNEAQLEKSRLLSDRFSAERPKGSFSTLEIQRTEQGDSAMYLCASSYASGEETQYFGPGTRLLVL.

This clonotype showed up many times. The chain combines TRBV6-6 with TRBJ2-7; unclear D gene. Germline CDR1 MNHNY, CDR2 SVGAGI (reference sequence). This CDR3 has 12 amino acids. The germline V and J ends were trimmed by 8 bases and 3 bases, with 11 bases remaining between them. The CDR3 coding sequence is TGTGCCAGCGCGGCCATAGGCTACGAGCAGTACTTC. Amino acids: CASAAIGYEQYF.